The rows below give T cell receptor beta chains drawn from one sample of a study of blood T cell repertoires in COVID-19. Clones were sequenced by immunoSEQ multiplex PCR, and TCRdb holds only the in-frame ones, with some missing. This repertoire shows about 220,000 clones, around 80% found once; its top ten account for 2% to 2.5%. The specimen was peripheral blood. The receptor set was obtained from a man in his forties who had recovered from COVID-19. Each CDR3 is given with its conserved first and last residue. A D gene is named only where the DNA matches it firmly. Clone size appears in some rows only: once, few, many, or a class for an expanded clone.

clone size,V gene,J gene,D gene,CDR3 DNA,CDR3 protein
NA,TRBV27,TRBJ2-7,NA,TGTGCCAGCAGGGATGGAAAACCCGACGGGACCTACGAGCAGTACTTC,CASRDGKPDGTYEQYF
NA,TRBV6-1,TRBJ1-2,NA,TGTGCCAGCAGTGAATATCCAGGGGTTTTTGATGGCTACACCTTC,CASSEYPGVFDGYTF
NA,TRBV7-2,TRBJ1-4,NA,TGTGCCAGCAGCTCAGGGGATACTACTAATGAAAAACTGTTTTTT,CASSSGDTTNEKLFF
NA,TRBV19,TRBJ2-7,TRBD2,TGTGCCAGTAGTAGGGGACTAGCGGGATCCTACGAGCAGTACTTC,CASSRGLAGSYEQYF
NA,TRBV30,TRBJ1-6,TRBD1,TGTGCCTGGGGTATCGGACAGGGAGTTACTTCACCCCTCCACTTT,CAWGIGQGVTSPLHF
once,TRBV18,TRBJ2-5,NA,TGTGCCAGCTCCCCCGGGGAGCAAGAGACCCAGTACTTC,CASSPGEQETQYF
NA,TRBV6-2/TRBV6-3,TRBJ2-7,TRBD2,TGTGCCAGCAGTAGGAAACGTAGCGGGAGTTCGTTCTACGAGCAGTACTTC,CASSRKRSGSSFYEQYF
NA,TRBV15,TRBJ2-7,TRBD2,TGTGCCACCAGCAGATATAGCGGGGGGCACTCCTACGAGCAGTACTTC,CATSRYSGGHSYEQYF
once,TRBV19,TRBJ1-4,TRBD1,TGTGCCAGTAGTCTCAGACAGGGGGCGCGCGAAGAAAAACTGTTTTTT,CASSLRQGAREEKLFF
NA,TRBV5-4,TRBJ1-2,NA,TGTGCCAGCAGCTCAAGTTTCGGGGGAATTGGCTACACCTTC,CASSSSFGGIGYTF
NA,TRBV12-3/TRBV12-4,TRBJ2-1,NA,TGTGCCAGCACCCCACAGTACAATGAGCAGTTCTTC,CASTPQYNEQFF
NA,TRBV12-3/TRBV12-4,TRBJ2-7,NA,TGTGCCAGCAGTTTACTAGCTGGGTACGAGCAGTACTTC,CASSLLAGYEQYF
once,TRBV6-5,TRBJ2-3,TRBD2,TGTGCCAGCAGTTACAACTGGGGACTAACCACAGATACGCAGTATTTT,CASSYNWGLTTDTQYF
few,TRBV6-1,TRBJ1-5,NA,TGTGCCAGCAGTGCGCTCACGAGCGGACGGCATAGCAATCAGCCCCAGCATTTT,CASSALTSGRHSNQPQHF
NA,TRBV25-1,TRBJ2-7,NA,TGTGCCAGCAGTGAATTTGGCAATTCCTACGAGCAGTACTTC,CASSEFGNSYEQYF
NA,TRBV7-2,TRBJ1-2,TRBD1,TGTGCCAGCAGCTTAGCCTGGGCAGGGGGCGGAAATGGCTACACCTTC,CASSLAWAGGGNGYTF
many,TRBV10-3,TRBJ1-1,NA,TGTGCCATCAGTGAGTCCAGGACAAGGAACACTGAAGCTTTCTTT,CAISESRTRNTEAFF
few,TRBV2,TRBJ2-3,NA,TGTGCCGTTAAGCGGGCTAGCGAGGCAGATACGCAGTATTTT,CAVKRASEADTQYF
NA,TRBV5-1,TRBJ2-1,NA,TGCGCCAGCAGCTTGGGGGACTTCCACTCCTACAATGAGCAGTTCTTC,CASSLGDFHSYNEQFF
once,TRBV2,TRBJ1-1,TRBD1,TGTGCCAGCTCAGAGACAGGGGGCGATACTGAAGCTTTCTTT,CASSETGGDTEAFF
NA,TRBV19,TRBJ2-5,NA,TGTGCCAGTAGATCAGGACAAGAGACCCAGTACTTC,CASRSGQETQYF
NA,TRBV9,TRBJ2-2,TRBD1,TGTGCCAGCAGCGTCGGGACAGGGAAATCGGCCGGGGAGCTGTTTTTT,CASSVGTGKSAGELFF
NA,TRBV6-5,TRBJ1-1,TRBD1,TGTGCCAGCGGCAGGGGGACTGAAGCTTTCTTT,CASGRGTEAFF
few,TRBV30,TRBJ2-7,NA,TGTGCCTGGAGTGTGGACATGTCCGAGCAGTACTTC,CAWSVDMSEQYF
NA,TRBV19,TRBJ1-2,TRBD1,TGTGCCAGTAGTACTGACAGGGGAAGAGGAAAAGGAGGTGGCTACACCTTC,CASSTDRGRGKGGGYTF
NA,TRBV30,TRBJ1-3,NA,TGTGCCTGGAACAGTGGAAACACCATATATTTT,CAWNSGNTIYF
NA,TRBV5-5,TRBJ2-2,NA,TGTGCCAGCAGCTTTTTCTACGACGGGGAGCTGTTTTTT,CASSFFYDGELFF
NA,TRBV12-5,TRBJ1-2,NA,TGTGCTAGTGCGTTGAACTATGGCTACACCTTC,CASALNYGYTF
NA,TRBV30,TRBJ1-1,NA,TGTGCCTATACTCGGGACACCTTGAACACTGAAGCTTTCTTT,CAYTRDTLNTEAFF
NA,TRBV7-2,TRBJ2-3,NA,TGTGCCAGCAGCTCCCTTCTGAGCACAGATACGCAGTATTTT,CASSSLLSTDTQYF
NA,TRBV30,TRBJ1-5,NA,TGTGCCTGGAGTAGGGGTAATAGCAATCAGCCCCAGCATTTT,CAWSRGNSNQPQHF
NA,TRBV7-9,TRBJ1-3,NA,TGTGCCAGCACCGTCCGCCGGGGTGTAGGAAACACCATATATTTT,CASTVRRGVGNTIYF
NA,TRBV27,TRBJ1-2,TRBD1,TGTGCCAGCAGTTCGACCGACAGGGGCTCCTATGGCTACACCTTC,CASSSTDRGSYGYTF
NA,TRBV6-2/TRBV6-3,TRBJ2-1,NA,TGTGCCAGCAGTTACTCGAAGGGCGGGTCCGAGCAGTTCTTC,CASSYSKGGSEQFF
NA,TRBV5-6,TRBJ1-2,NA,TGTGCCAGCAGCCTACAGGCAGCTAACTATGGCTACACCTTC,CASSLQAANYGYTF
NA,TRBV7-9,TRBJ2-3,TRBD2,TGTGCCAGCAGCTTAACCGGGGGGGCTGTAGATACGCAGTATTTT,CASSLTGGAVDTQYF
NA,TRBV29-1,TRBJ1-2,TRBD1,TGCAGCGTTGATGGAGGCCTAGGGTCAGGGGGCGAAAACTATGGCTACACCTTC,CSVDGGLGSGGENYGYTF
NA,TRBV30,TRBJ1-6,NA,TGTGCCAGCAACAGGGCCCAGAGCTCCTATAATTCACCCCTCCACTTT,CASNRAQSSYNSPLHF
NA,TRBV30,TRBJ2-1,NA,TGTGCCTGGAGCGTAGCCCCCGAAGAGCAGTTCTTC,CAWSVAPEEQFF
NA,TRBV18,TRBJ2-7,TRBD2,TGTGCCAGCTCACCTGGGACTAGCGAGCAGTACTTC,CASSPGTSEQYF
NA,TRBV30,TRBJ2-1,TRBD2,TGTGCCTCCGATAACACCTTCGGCGGGAGGGCTGAGCAGTTCTTC,CASDNTFGGRAEQFF
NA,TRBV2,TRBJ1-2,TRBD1,TGTGCCAGCAGTCCAGGGGGCGGCTATGGCTACACCTTC,CASSPGGGYGYTF
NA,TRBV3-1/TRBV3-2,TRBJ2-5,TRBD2,TGTGCCAGCAGCTACCCTTCTAGCGGACCCCATCGGCCAGAGACCCAGTACTTC,CASSYPSSGPHRPETQYF
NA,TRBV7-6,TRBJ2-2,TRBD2,TGTGCCAGCAGCTTACTAGCGGGACCGAACACCGGGGAGCTGTTTTTT,CASSLLAGPNTGELFF
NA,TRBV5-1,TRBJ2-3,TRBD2,TGCGCCAGCAGCTTGGGGGGACTAGCGGGAGCAGATACGCAGTATTTT,CASSLGGLAGADTQYF
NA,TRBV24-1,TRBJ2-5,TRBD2,TGTGCCACCAGTGATGGGACTAGCGCGGGAGAGACCCAGTACTTC,CATSDGTSAGETQYF
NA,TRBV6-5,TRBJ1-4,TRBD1,TGTGCCAGCCGCGACAGGGTGGAGGAAAAACTGTTTTTT,CASRDRVEEKLFF
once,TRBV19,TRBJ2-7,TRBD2,TGTGCCAGTAGTATGGGGGGAGGGGCCTCCTACGAGCAGTACTTC,CASSMGGGASYEQYF
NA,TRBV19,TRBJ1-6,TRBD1,TGTGCCAGTAGTATGACCGGCAGGGGGCTTTCACCCCTCCACTTT,CASSMTGRGLSPLHF